These 5 T cell receptor beta chains were sequenced from one sample in a study of blood T cell repertoires in COVID-19. Method: immunoSEQ multiplex PCR; TCRdb's copy keeps in-frame clones and lacks some. The sample records about 130,000 clones, 84% being singletons. Sequenced input: peripheral blood. These receptors were obtained from a human donor in a cohort sampled during active COVID-19.

V gene TRBV5-1 combines with J gene TRBJ1-2; tentative D call: TRBD1 (5 bases). The germline V gene encodes CDR1 SGHRS and CDR2 YFSETQ. Trimming pared 0 bases from V and 4 bases from J, leaving 13 bases between. The CDR3 consists of 15 residues. Written as DNA, the CDR3 is TGCGCCAGCAGCTTGGGACAGCCGGCTACCTATGGCTACACCTTC. Translating it yields CASSLGQPATYGYTF.

The chain joins TRBV30 to TRBJ1-4, with TRBD1 as a possible D gene (5 bases). The germline V and J ends were trimmed by 7 bases and 0 bases, with 12 bases remaining between them. CDR3 length: 14 amino acids. The germline V gene has CDR1 GTSNPN and CDR2 SVGIG (reference sequence). In nucleotides, the CDR3 is TGTGCCTCCATCGGGGGAGCAACTAATGAAAAACTGTTTTTT. It specifies CASIGGATNEKLFF.

V usage is TRBV2 and J usage is TRBJ2-7; weak D call: TRBD2 (6 bases). Between the trimmed V and J ends, which lost 7 bases and 6 bases, there was a span of 13 bases. The CDR3 covers 12 residues. Germline V gives CDR1 SNHLY, CDR2 FYNNEI. In DNA form, the CDR3 reads TGTGCCAGCATCCGGGGGTCAGGCGAGCAGTACTTC. Translation gives CASIRGSGEQYF.

V usage is TRBV11-2 and J usage is TRBJ2-5; D unresolved. V dropped 1 base and J dropped 1 base, with 10 bases sitting between them. CDR3 length equals 15 residues. The germline V gene has CDR1 SGHAT and CDR2 FQNNGV. The CDR3 sequence: CASSLGLRFQETQYF. As DNA, the CDR3 is TGTGCCAGCAGCTTAGGTTTGAGGTTCCAAGAGACCCAGTACTTC.

This clone appeared a few times. The chain recombines TRBV6-1 with TRBJ1-3; D is undetermined. CDR1 MNHNS and CDR2 SASEGT come from the germline V gene. V gave up 1 base and J gave up 1 base, with 8 bases separating them. This CDR3 has 15 residues. CDR3 loop: CASSEVGASGNTIYF. The CDR3 region has the DNA TGTGCCAGCAGTGAAGTGGGAGCTTCTGGAAACACCATATATTTT.